A selection of T cell receptor beta chains follows, all from one sample in a study of blood T cells in healthy people across ages. TCRdb ran MiXCR on the 5' RACE reads and lists one entry per CDR3 protein. This sample yields hundreds of thousands of distinct CDR3 sequences, of which under 30% are seen a single time; around 3% belongs to the top ten. This same sample was also taken into another study, of T cells of mothers and their children.

The sequenced sample was blood. These TCRs come from a boy younger than 18 in good health. Both conserved end residues are part of each CDR3. D genes are given only for firm matches. Size values are once, few and many counts, or a class for expanded clones, and some rows have none.

d_gene	v_gene	abundance	j_gene	CDR3nt	CDR3aa
NA	TRBV7-2	many	TRBJ2-5	TGTGCCAGCAGTTTTACGTCGGCCCAAGAGACCCAGTACTTC	CASSFTSAQETQYF
NA	TRBV9	NA	TRBJ2-2	TGTGCCAGCAGCGTAGGGGGTGGACGTACCGGGGAGCTGTTTTTT	CASSVGGGRTGELFF
NA	TRBV28	many	TRBJ2-7	TGTGCCAGCAGTTTAGATCCCCTCGGCAGGGCCTACGAGCAGTACTTC	CASSLDPLGRAYEQYF
NA	TRBV30	few	TRBJ2-2	TGTGCCTGGAGTCCCTCTTCCGGGGAGCTGTTTTTT	CAWSPSSGELFF
NA	TRBV4-2	few	TRBJ2-2	TGTGCCAGCAGCCCGCGACGGTGGACCGGGGAGCTGTTTTTT	CASSPRRWTGELFF
TRBD1	TRBV5-1	NA	TRBJ1-1	TGCGCCAGCAGGGGAGAGACAGGGGGCTTGGCTGAAGCTTTCTTT	CASRGETGGLAEAFF
NA	TRBV9	few	TRBJ1-2	TGTGCCAGCAGCGTATCCCCCACGACGGGCTATGGCTACACCTTC	CASSVSPTTGYGYTF
NA	TRBV12-3/TRBV12-4	NA	TRBJ2-2	TGTGCCAGCAGGTTCCGGGGTAGGTTCCCCGGGGAGCTGTTTTTT	CASRFRGRFPGELFF
NA	TRBV20-1	few	TRBJ2-7	TGCAGTGCGGGGCGGACTGGCTACGAGCAGTACTTC	CSAGRTGYEQYF
NA	TRBV7-4	few	TRBJ2-5	TGTGCCAGCACCCTTAAGGACTCCCACGAGGGCTACGAGCAGCACTTC	CASTLKDSHEGYEQHF
NA	TRBV3-1	NA	TRBJ2-7	TGTGCCAGCAGCCAAGATTCTAGCGCCTACGAGCAGTACTTC	CASSQDSSAYEQYF
NA	TRBV11-3	NA	TRBJ2-2	TGTGCCAGCAGCAACCCATGGGAGTCCGGGGAGCTGTTTTTT	CASSNPWESGELFF
TRBD1	TRBV5-4	few	TRBJ2-7	TGTGCCAGCAGCATGACAGGGAGAGTAAGCTACGAGCAGTACTTC	CASSMTGRVSYEQYF
TRBD1	TRBV6-6	NA	TRBJ1-4	TGTGCCAGCAGCTACGGACAGGGCGCAACTAATGAAAAACTGTTTTTT	CASSYGQGATNEKLFF
NA	TRBV2	NA	TRBJ1-5	TGTGCCAGCAGTGCTGTGACAGGTGGGGCTCAGCCCCAGCATTTT	CASSAVTGGAQPQHF
NA	TRBV11-2	NA	TRBJ2-6	TGTGCCAGCACCCCCGTATCTAGGTCTGGGGCCAACGTCCTGACTTTC	CASTPVSRSGANVLTF
NA	TRBV20-1	NA	TRBJ2-7	TGCAGTGCTAGAACGGGACTTCTCGAGCAGTACTTC	CSARTGLLEQYF
NA	TRBV20-1	few	TRBJ2-1	TGCAGTGCTAGAGATAGTCTAGCGCGCAATGAGCAGTTCTTC	CSARDSLARNEQFF
NA	TRBV15	few	TRBJ1-1	TGTGCCACCAGCACTGACCGAAACACTGAAGCTTTCTTT	CATSTDRNTEAFF
NA	TRBV2	NA	TRBJ2-7	TGTGCCAGCGGATCCAGGGAAGGCTCCTACGAGCAGTACTTC	CASGSREGSYEQYF
NA	TRBV19	few	TRBJ1-1	TGTGCCAGTACCAAGGTCGGGACCTCAGCTTTCTTT	CASTKVGTSAFF
NA	TRBV12-3/TRBV12-4	NA	TRBJ2-1	TGTGCCAGCAGCTTTACCCTCTCTGGGGGGAGCTCCTACAATGAGCAGTTCTTC	CASSFTLSGGSSYNEQFF
NA	TRBV13	few	TRBJ2-3	TGTGCCAGCAAGGGGGACAACACAGATACGCAGTATTTT	CASKGDNTDTQYF
NA	TRBV28	few	TRBJ2-3	TGTGCCAGCATGGAAGGGGCTGAAGATACGCAGTATTTT	CASMEGAEDTQYF
TRBD2	TRBV28	NA	TRBJ2-3	TGTGCCAGCAGTTCCTTAGCGGGAGCGGGTACGCAGTATTTT	CASSSLAGAGTQYF
TRBD1	TRBV12-5	few	TRBJ2-1	TGTGCTAGTGGTTTGACCGAGACAGGGCGTTACTACAATGAGCAGTTCTTC	CASGLTETGRYYNEQFF
TRBD1	TRBV10-3	NA	TRBJ2-7	TGTGCCATCTCTCGGGACAGGGGGACCTACGAGCAGTACTTC	CAISRDRGTYEQYF
TRBD2	TRBV29-1	few	TRBJ2-1	TGCAGCACCAGGGTCCGGGAGGGCAATGAGCAGTTCTTC	CSTRVREGNEQFF
NA	TRBV7-9	few	TRBJ2-5	TGTGCCAGCAGCTTTCGGGGCCAAGAGACCCAGCACTTC	CASSFRGQETQHF
NA	TRBV7-9	NA	TRBJ2-1	TGTGCCAGCAGCTTAAGAGTTGAGCAGTTCTTC	CASSLRVEQFF
NA	TRBV19	NA	TRBJ1-5	TGTGCCAGTAAAGGGCGGAGGAATAGCAATCAGCCCCAGCATTTT	CASKGRRNSNQPQHF
TRBD1	TRBV6-2/TRBV6-3	NA	TRBJ1-1	TGTGCCAGCAGTTACTCGAGACAGGGGAACACTGAAGCTTTCTTT	CASSYSRQGNTEAFF
TRBD1	TRBV12-3/TRBV12-4	few	TRBJ2-7	TGTGCCAGCAGTCCTCTGACAGGGGGCTACGAGCAGTACTTC	CASSPLTGGYEQYF
TRBD2	TRBV4-2	once	TRBJ2-7	TGTGCCAGCAGCCAAGACCGGACTAGGTTAGGCGAGCAGGACTTC	CASSQDRTRLGEQDF
TRBD1	TRBV14	few	TRBJ2-6	TGTGCCAGCAGCCACGACAGGGGGCTCGTGGGGGCCAACGTCCTGACTTTC	CASSHDRGLVGANVLTF
NA	TRBV15	few	TRBJ1-4	TGTGCCACCAGCAGAGTGGGCGTTTTTAATGAAAAACTGTTTTTT	CATSRVGVFNEKLFF
TRBD1	TRBV29-1	NA	TRBJ2-4	TGCAGCGTTTCCGGACAGGGGGGCTTTCAGTACTTC	CSVSGQGGFQYF
NA	TRBV29-1	NA	TRBJ2-5	TGCAGCGTTGGACGGGGTGGGGAGACCCAGTACTTC	CSVGRGGETQYF
TRBD2	TRBV7-7	many	TRBJ2-5	TGTGCTAGCAGCGCCTCGGGGGGGTCAGAAGAGACCCAGTACTTC	CASSASGGSEETQYF
NA	TRBV3-1	NA	TRBJ2-3	TGTGCCAGCAGCCAAGAGGGGATCCCAGATACGCAGTATTTT	CASSQEGIPDTQYF
NA	TRBV12-3/TRBV12-4	few	TRBJ2-2	TGTGCCAGCAGTTCCGACAGATTGAACACCGGGGAGCTGTTTTTT	CASSSDRLNTGELFF
NA	TRBV7-3	NA	TRBJ2-1	TGTGCCAGCAGCTTTGTGCCGAGAGCTGAGCAGTTCTTC	CASSFVPRAEQFF
NA	TRBV4-2	few	TRBJ2-1	TGTGCCAGCAGCCAAGGAACTACATACAATGAGCAGTTCTTC	CASSQGTTYNEQFF
NA	TRBV20-1	NA	TRBJ2-1	TGCAGTGCTAGAGATCGGGGATACAATGAGCAGTTCTTC	CSARDRGYNEQFF
TRBD2	TRBV28	NA	TRBJ2-1	TGTGCCAGCAGTTTACTCATTAGCGGGGGGCTTTACAATGAGCAGTTCTTC	CASSLLISGGLYNEQFF
NA	TRBV20-1	few	TRBJ2-7	TGCAGTGCTAGCGGGGGTGATTCCTACGAGCAGTACTTC	CSASGGDSYEQYF
NA	TRBV12-3/TRBV12-4	many	TRBJ1-2	TGTGCCAGCAGCTTGGGTTCCTATGGCTACACCTTC	CASSLGSYGYTF
NA	TRBV6-1	many	TRBJ1-1	TGTGCCAGCACGGGAGGCCGGGACGTCTTTAAGAGGAACACTGAAGCTTTCTTT	CASTGGRDVFKRNTEAFF
TRBD2	TRBV7-2	NA	TRBJ2-7	TGTGCCAGCAGCCGCGGGACTAGCGGGGGGAAGCAGTACTTC	CASSRGTSGGKQYF
NA	TRBV5-1	many	TRBJ2-7	TGCGCCAGCAGCTTCACAGGGTCCTACGAGCAGTACTTC	CASSFTGSYEQYF
NA	TRBV20-1	few	TRBJ1-5	TGCAGTGCGTTCAGAGGGGAGAATCAGCCCCAGCATTTT	CSAFRGENQPQHF
NA	TRBV2	NA	TRBJ1-1	TGTGCCAGCAAGACGACGGTGAACACTGAAGCTTTCTTT	CASKTTVNTEAFF
NA	TRBV6-6	few	TRBJ1-2	TGTGCCAGCAGTTACTACGGCTACACCTTC	CASSYYGYTF
NA	TRBV15	once	TRBJ1-5	TGTGCCACCAGCAGAGAAGGCCCCCTCTGGCAGCCCCAGCATTTT	CATSREGPLWQPQHF
NA	TRBV4-1	NA	TRBJ2-4	TGCGCCAGCAGCCAAGCCGACATTCAGTACTTC	CASSQADIQYF
NA	TRBV6-5	few	TRBJ2-3	TGTGCCAGCAGTTCAAGTTTAGACTCTAGCACAGATACGCAGTATTTT	CASSSSLDSSTDTQYF
NA	TRBV2	few	TRBJ2-1	TGTGCCAGCAGTGATAGTGGGGGGGCCCTGAATGAGCAGTTCTTC	CASSDSGGALNEQFF
NA	TRBV3-1	NA	TRBJ2-2	TGTGCCAGCAGACGAGGCCGGCAGGCTGGGTCCGGGGAGCTGTTTTTT	CASRRGRQAGSGELFF
NA	TRBV7-3	NA	TRBJ2-1	TGTGCCAGCAGTAGGGGTGGGGGTTGGGATGAGCAGTTCTTC	CASSRGGGWDEQFF
NA	TRBV20-1	NA	TRBJ2-5	TGCAGTGCTTCACGACAGATCCAAGAGACCCAGTACTTC	CSASRQIQETQYF